Here is one T cell receptor (beta chain) with its context. No antigen is known for it. Base qualities are not recorded, but no much larger clone differs from it by a single base. CDR1 SQVTM and CDR2 ANQGSEA are derived from the germline V gene. V is cut by 8 bases and J by 3 bases, and the space between the germline ends is 12 bases. The CDR3, cysteine through phenylalanine, is 12 amino acids long. The read is trimmed to its CDR3 DNA, 36 bases read in frame from base 1. This sample was included in a study of memory CD4+ T cells and cytomegalovirus serostatus (dated by TCRdb to 2018 to 2020). Turning to the overall study: The 33 healthy Belgian adults in the cohort included 9 who were CMV seropositive and 24 who were CMV seronegative. To replicate a published TCR-based CMV serostatus classifier, the study sequenced CD4+ memory TCRbeta repertoires from a Belgian cohort whose cytomegalovirus serostatus was known. Summary of the overall study and its limitations: Unlike the original study, which covered naive and memory CD4+ and CD8+ populations, the Belgian study sequenced only CD4+CD45RO+ memory cells. The results were interpreted as suggesting that the CMV-associated TCR signature is largely present in the CD4+ memory repertoire. Of 170 or so previously reported CMV-associated TCRbeta sequences, approximately 70 appeared in the CD4+ memory repertoires, each in one to five individuals. CMV serostatus prediction reached a median bootstrapped AUC of around 0.95 with the original framework and about 0.93 with a US-trained random forest. On the Belgian cohort, the classifier built on the original framework reached a median bootstrapped AUC of approximately 0.95, with a 95% CI of 0.76-1.00.

A FACSAria II was used to sort memory CD4+ T cells, defined as single viable CD3+CD4+CD8-CD45RO+ cells. To determine CMV serostatus, a Roche Elecsys assay was used that detects serum IgG against CMV pp150, pp28, p38 and p52. Following thawing, total CD4+ T cells were enriched through positive selection using CD4 magnetic microbeads. The samples came from a different study that was designed specifically to examine the CD4+ T cell memory repertoire. Following standard operating procedures, peripheral blood mononuclear cells were isolated and cryopreserved, while serum was kept at -80 degrees C. The staining used CD3-PerCP (BW264/56), CD4-APC (RPA-T4), CD45RO-PE (UCHT1) and CD8-Pacific Orange (3B5) antibodies, and Sytox blue was used to exclude non-viable cells. Genomic DNA was extracted from sorted cells with the Quick-DNA Microprep Kit. Amplification of TCRbeta DNA was done with the immunoSEQ hsTCRbeta kit, following the protocol from the manufacturer. TCRbeta libraries were sequenced on an Illumina MiSeq instrument. In the paper's pipeline: After out-of-frame sequences were removed, 2,204,828 distinct TCRbeta sequences remained, averaging approximately 67,000 per individual. Each individual was scored by the count of about 150 previously reported CMV-associated TCRbeta sequences and the total productive distinct TCRbeta count. A beta-binomial model was reimplemented in Python, and scikit-learn random forests with default parameters were trained on data from the US cohort. Classifier performance on the Belgian cohort was summarized as median AUC with percentile confidence intervals calculated over 10,000 bootstrap iterations. In TCRdb, the immuneACCESS table is reduced to in-frame sequences with V and J assigned. These tables do not hold every clone; where another copy was compared, an unresolved V gene accounts for under half, and the others remain unexplained. V and J calls and clone size are copied from that table; D and trimming were computed from the DNA. For this sample the table gives approximately 50,000 clones, of which roughly 80% were detected only once. The ten largest clones capture approximately 0.65% of the sample.

The chain uses TRBV29-1 and TRBJ2-3, and possibly TRBD2, on 6 matching bases. The sample comprised memory CD4+ T cells from blood. The receptor was isolated from an adult in good health and CMV-seronegative. The CDR3 sequence is CSPRLGTDTQYF. DNA sequence: TGCAGCCCTCGACTAGGGACAGATACGCAGTATTTT.